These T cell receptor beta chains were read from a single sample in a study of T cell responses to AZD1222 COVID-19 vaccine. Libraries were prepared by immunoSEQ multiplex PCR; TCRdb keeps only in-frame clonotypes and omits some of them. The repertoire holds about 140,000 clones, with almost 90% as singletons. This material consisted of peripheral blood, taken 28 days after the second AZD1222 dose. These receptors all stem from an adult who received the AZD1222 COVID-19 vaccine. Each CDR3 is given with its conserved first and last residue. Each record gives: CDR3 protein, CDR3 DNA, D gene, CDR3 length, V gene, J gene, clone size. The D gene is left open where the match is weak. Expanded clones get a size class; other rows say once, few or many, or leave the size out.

CDR3aa: CASSSVPGAVNTEAFF
CDR3nt: TGTGCCAGCAGCTCAGTCCCGGGGGCGGTGAACACTGAAGCTTTCTTT
d_gene: .
len: 16
v_gene: TRBV7-2
j_gene: TRBJ1-1
abundance: .

CDR3aa: CASSFPKGPRGQPQHF
CDR3nt: TGTGCCAGCAGCTTCCCAAAAGGGCCCAGGGGACAGCCCCAGCATTTT
d_gene: .
len: 16
v_gene: TRBV5-4
j_gene: TRBJ1-5
abundance: .

CDR3aa: CASSEALGTEAFF
CDR3nt: TGCGCCAGCAGTGAGGCCCTGGGCACTGAAGCTTTCTTT
d_gene: .
len: 13
v_gene: TRBV10-1
j_gene: TRBJ1-1
abundance: .

CDR3aa: CASSLETHGFYGYTF
CDR3nt: TGTGCCAGCAGCTTGGAAACACACGGCTTCTATGGCTACACCTTC
d_gene: .
len: 15
v_gene: TRBV5-8
j_gene: TRBJ1-2
abundance: few

CDR3aa: CASSLWGSSRTPLAQHF
CDR3nt: TGCGCCAGCAGCTTGTGGGGGAGCAGCCGAACCCCTTTGGCCCAGCATTTT
d_gene: .
len: 17
v_gene: TRBV5-1
j_gene: TRBJ1-5
abundance: .

CDR3aa: CASSQDRGSFGQFF
CDR3nt: TGCGCCAGCAGCCAAGATCGAGGTAGCTTCGGGCAGTTCTTC
d_gene: .
len: 14
v_gene: TRBV4-3
j_gene: TRBJ2-1
abundance: once

CDR3aa: CASSPPGQVSYGYTF
CDR3nt: TGTGCCAGCAGTCCGCCGGGACAGGTCTCCTATGGCTACACCTTC
d_gene: TRBD1
len: 15
v_gene: TRBV28
j_gene: TRBJ1-2
abundance: once

CDR3aa: CASRRRGLEKLFF
CDR3nt: TGTGCCAGCCGACGGAGGGGGCTGGAAAAACTGTTTTTT
d_gene: TRBD1
len: 13
v_gene: TRBV14
j_gene: TRBJ1-4
abundance: .

CDR3aa: CAWSVKGNQPQHF
CDR3nt: TGTGCCTGGAGTGTCAAGGGAAATCAGCCCCAGCATTTT
d_gene: .
len: 13
v_gene: TRBV30
j_gene: TRBJ1-5
abundance: .

CDR3aa: CASRFPGLAGGTEQFF
CDR3nt: TGTGCCAGCAGATTCCCGGGACTAGCGGGGGGTACTGAGCAGTTCTTC
d_gene: TRBD2
len: 16
v_gene: TRBV7-2
j_gene: TRBJ2-1
abundance: .

CDR3aa: CASSYTDLNTEAFF
CDR3nt: TGTGCCAGCAGTTACACCGATCTGAACACTGAAGCTTTCTTT
d_gene: .
len: 14
v_gene: TRBV6-5
j_gene: TRBJ1-1
abundance: .

CDR3aa: CASSRDRLYGYTF
CDR3nt: TGTGCCAGCAGCCGGGACAGACTTTATGGCTACACCTTC
d_gene: TRBD1
len: 13
v_gene: TRBV12-3/TRBV12-4
j_gene: TRBJ1-2
abundance: .

CDR3aa: CASSTRLDNEQFF
CDR3nt: TGTGCCAGCAGCACCCGACTAGACAATGAGCAGTTCTTC
d_gene: .
len: 13
v_gene: TRBV7-2
j_gene: TRBJ2-1
abundance: .

CDR3aa: CASSLAGSPGSYGYTF
CDR3nt: TGTGCCAGCAGCTTAGCCGGGAGCCCTGGCTCCTATGGCTACACCTTC
d_gene: .
len: 16
v_gene: TRBV7-9
j_gene: TRBJ1-2
abundance: .